This record covers a single T cell receptor (beta chain). This entry comes from a study of blood T cell repertoires in COVID-19. Original handling: Reference gene primers were amplified, and this amplification served to estimate nucleated cell counts. Repertoires were generated with immunoSEQ multiplex PCR, while TCRdb's copy carries only in-frame clones and drops some. V and J calls and clone size come straight from that table; D and trimming were deduced from the DNA. The sample shows some 320,000 clones, under 95% of them seen only once. CDR3 length equals 15 residues. CDR1 and CDR2 from the germline V gene are SGHTA and FQGTGA. V shed 5 bases, J shed 6 bases, and the junction held 6 bases outside the gene matches.

The TCR sequence derives from a man aged 55 to 70 who had recovered from COVID-19. The sequenced sample consisted of PBMCs or T cells enriched from blood (not recorded which). The J gene is TRBJ2-1, the V gene TRBV7-3; 11 bases agree with TRBD2. The DNA of the CDR3 is TGTGCCAGCAGCCAAATAGCGGGAGGGAGCAATGAGCAGTTCTTC. Its translation is CASSQIAGGSNEQFF.